The 30 T cell receptor beta chains below all came from one sample that was sequenced in a study of blood T cell repertoires in COVID-19. Profiling relied on immunoSEQ multiplex PCR, and the TCRdb table lists in-frame clones only, not all of them. The data hold hundreds of thousands of clones, with about 73% observed a single time. Sequencing used peripheral blood. These receptors all come from an elderly woman with acute or convalescent COVID-19.

The gene calls are TRBV5-1 and TRBJ1-2; D unclear. Germline V gene data show CDR1 as SGHRS and CDR2 as YFSETQ. The CDR3 sequence is 16 residues long. Trimming removed 1 base from V and 0 bases from J, with 13 bases in between. The CDR3 DNA reads as TGCGCCAGCAGCTTGACCGGGAACGTTGCTAACTATGGCTACACCTTC. Protein sequence: CASSLTGNVANYGYTF.

The chain is built from TRBV5-4 and TRBJ2-2, with D possibly matching TRBD1 (5 bases). Germline V gene lookup returns CDR1 SGHNT and CDR2 YYREEE (reference sequence). V lost 0 bases to trimming and J lost 0 bases, with 6 bases between them. The CDR3 has 15 residues. CDR3 DNA: TGTGCCAGCAGCTTGGAGGGGCCGAACACCGGGGAGCTGTTTTTT. This gives the protein CASSLEGPNTGELFF.

The chain uses TRBV10-1 and TRBJ2-1; D may be TRBD1 (6 bases). The CDR3 totals 17 residues. Trimming took 7 bases from V and 7 from J, leaving 26 bases between them. Germline-derived CDR1 and CDR2 are WNHNN and SYGVQD (reference sequence). CDR3 in amino acids: CASTPLMTGEVENEQFF. The CDR3 DNA reads TGCGCCAGCACCCCTCTGATGACAGGCGAGGTAGAGAATGAGCAGTTCTTC.

This clone was seen a single time. This specimen includes other DNA sequences encoding the same CDR3. The chain has TRBV18 and TRBJ1-2; D remains ambiguous. Trimming shortened V by 3 bases and J by 2 bases, and 7 bases separated the two germline ends. This CDR3 has 13 residues. Germline V gene sequence: CDR1 KGHSH, CDR2 LQKENI. The CDR3 nucleotides are TGTGCCAGCTCACCGGAGGAGAACTATGGCTACACCTTC. Translated, it gives CASSPEENYGYTF.

J is TRBJ1-3 and V is TRBV28; D remains unclear. There are 16 residues in the CDR3. Per the germline V gene, CDR1 is MDHEN and CDR2 is SYDVKM. V lost 3 bases and J 1 base, leaving 13 bases between the germline ends. This CDR3 is CASSFPRRGSGNTIYF. CDR3 nucleotides: TGTGCCAGCAGTTTTCCGAGACGAGGGTCTGGAAACACCATATATTTT.

The V gene is TRBV2, the J gene TRBJ1-5; TRBD1 might be the D (6 bases). Per the germline V gene, CDR1 is SNHLY and CDR2 is FYNNEI. This CDR3 contains 14 residues. The V gene lost 2 bases and the J gene lost 2 bases, with 7 bases spanning the gap. The CDR3 coding sequence is TGTGCCAGCAGTGAAAGGACAGGCAATCAGCCCCAGCATTTT. The encoded protein is CASSERTGNQPQHF. Full variable domain (outside the CDR3, taken from reference TRBV2 and TRBJ1-5): EPEVTQTPSHQVTQMGQEVILRCVPISNHLYFYWYRQILGQKVEFLVSFYNNEISEKSEIFDDQFSVERPDGSNFTLKIRSTKLEDSAMYFCASSERTGNQPQHFGDGTRLSIL.

The V gene is TRBV6-5, the J gene TRBJ1-1, with TRBD1 matching 9 bases. The CDR3 covers 13 residues. The germline V gene encodes CDR1 MNHEY and CDR2 SVGAGI. Trimming removed 10 bases from V and 2 bases from J; junction bases left unmatched: 5. CDR3 coding DNA: TGTGCCACCCGACAGGGGGATAACACTGAAGCTTTCTTT. Encoded protein: CATRQGDNTEAFF.

This clone appeared once. The V call is TRBV5-1, the J call TRBJ2-2; 7 bases line up with TRBD2. V shed 0 bases, J shed 0 bases, and the junction held 5 bases outside the gene matches. This CDR3 has 17 amino acids. The germline CDR1 and CDR2 sequences are SGHRS and YFSETQ. This chain's CDR3 is CASSLVSGLANTGELFF. The CDR3 DNA reads as TGCGCCAGCAGCTTGGTCTCTGGACTAGCGAACACCGGGGAGCTGTTTTTT.

V usage is TRBV7-9 and J usage is TRBJ1-1; 7 nucleotides match TRBD1. This CDR3 contains 14 residues. Germline V gene data show CDR1 as SEHNR and CDR2 as FQNEAQ (reference sequence). J gave up 5 bases and V 5 bases, and 8 bases lay outside the gene matches. The CDR3 DNA is TGTGCCAGCAGCCCTCGGGACAGCCAAACTGAAGCTTTCTTT. Encoded protein: CASSPRDSQTEAFF.

The chain couples TRBV18 to TRBJ2-3; 10 nucleotides align to TRBD2. V lost 1 base to trimming and J lost 4 bases; unmatched junction nucleotides: 5. CDR3 length: 16 residues. The germline V gene encodes CDR1 KGHSH and CDR2 LQKENI. Here the CDR3 DNA reads TGTGCCAGCTCACCACAGCGGGGGGGCATATCAGATACGCAGTATTTT. Amino acids: CASSPQRGGISDTQYF.

There are a few counts of this clone. The J gene is TRBJ2-2, the V gene TRBV11-3, with 10 bases that match TRBD1. CDR1 and CDR2 (germline): SGHNT, YENEEA. J was trimmed by 5 bases and V by 5 bases; bases with no gene match: 5. The CDR3 runs 15 residues. The CDR3 nucleotides are TGTGCCAGCAGCCGAAGGACAGGGGGTACCGGGGAGCTGTTTTTT. Translated: CASSRRTGGTGELFF.

On this clone: Other DNA sequences within the sample encode an identical CDR3. The chain carries TRBV20-1 and TRBJ2-1; TRBD2 matches 7 bases. Germline V gene data show CDR1 as DFQATT and CDR2 as SNEGSKA (reference sequence). With V trimmed by 3 bases and J by 7 bases, 0 bases remained unmatched. CDR3 length: 11 amino acids. CDR3: CSASSGNEQFF. CDR3 in DNA: TGCAGTGCTAGTAGCGGGAATGAGCAGTTCTTC.

This clone came up once. The rearrangement joins TRBV7-2 to TRBJ1-1, with unresolved D. The CDR3 spans 13 residues. The V end was cut by 5 bases, the J end by 5 bases, with 12 bases between. From germline, CDR1 is SGHTA and CDR2 FQGNSA. The CDR3 is CASSPQVRTEAFF. CDR3 bases: TGTGCCAGCAGCCCGCAAGTCAGGACTGAAGCTTTCTTT.

The chain employs TRBV14 and TRBJ2-1; D possibly corresponds to TRBD1 (5 bases). V gave up 0 bases and J gave up 7 bases, with 13 bases separating them. The CDR3 spans 15 residues. Germline CDR1 SGHDN, CDR2 FVKESK. Here the CDR3 DNA reads TGTGCCAGCAGCCAAGAATTCAGGGTTAGGAATGAGCAGTTCTTC. It codes for CASSQEFRVRNEQFF.

CDR3 sequence reads: CASSVDKNTEAFF. For the CDR3, the DNA is TGTGCCAGCTCTGTGGACAAGAACACTGAAGCTTTCTTT. The chain links TRBV18 to TRBJ1-1, with D possibly matching TRBD1 (5 bases). Trimming cost V 6 bases and J 1 base, with 9 bases left between them. The germline gives CDR1 KGHSH, CDR2 LQKENI. The CDR3 sequence is 13 residues long.

This clone was seen a few times. The chain has TRBV19 and TRBJ2-1; 8 nucleotides align to TRBD2. This CDR3 contains 16 residues. Germline V gives CDR1 LNHDA, CDR2 SQIVND (reference sequence). V lost 2 bases to trimming and J lost 6 bases; unmatched junction nucleotides: 9. CDR3 loop: CASSISGGALGNEQFF. DNA of the CDR3: TGTGCCAGTAGTATATCGGGGGGGGCTCTTGGCAATGAGCAGTTCTTC.

The rearrangement links TRBV15 to TRBJ1-1; no firm D call. With 0 bases removed from V and 4 bases from J, the gap between germline ends came to 6 bases. This CDR3 is 13 amino acids long. The germline V gene encodes CDR1 LNHNV and CDR2 YYDKDF (reference sequence). CDR3 sequence (DNA): TGTGCCACCAGCAGAGAAACTATCACTGAAGCTTTCTTT. Translated, it gives CATSRETITEAFF.

This clone was observed a few times. The chain employs TRBV6-6 and TRBJ1-1; weak D call: TRBD1 (6 bases). This CDR3 region has 13 residues. Germline CDR1 and CDR2: MNHNY and SVGAGI (reference sequence). The V end was cut by 6 bases, the J end by 6 bases, with 14 bases between. The CDR3, as DNA: TGTGCCAGCAGCCCCAGGGGAAGCGCTGAAGCTTTCTTT. Translating gives CASSPRGSAEAFF.

This sequence joins TRBV15 and TRBJ2-5; 7 nucleotides line up with TRBD1. This CDR3 has 17 amino acids. CDR1 LNHNV and CDR2 YYDKDF come from the germline V gene (reference sequence). V shed 0 bases, J shed 1 base, and the junction held 8 bases outside the gene matches. This CDR3 is CATSRDRGTVPQETQYF. The CDR3 coding sequence is TGTGCCACCAGCAGAGATAGGGGGACAGTACCCCAAGAGACCCAGTACTTC. Combining the CDR3 with reference TRBV15 and TRBJ2-5 gives the whole variable domain DAMVIQNPRYQVTQFGKPVTLSCSQTLNHNVMYWYQQKSSQAPKLLFHYYDKDFNNEADTPDNFQSRRPNTSFCFLDIRSPGLGDTAMYLCATSRDRGTVPQETQYFGPGTRLLVL.

This chain joins TRBV5-6 and TRBJ1-1, with 8 bases fitting TRBD1. CDR1 is SGHDT, CDR2 YYEEEE, per germline. This CDR3 spans 15 amino acids. The trim removed 0 bases at V and 1 base at J, leaving 2 bases unmatched. The CDR3 sequence: CASSLGDRRNTEAFF. Written as DNA, the CDR3 is TGTGCCAGCAGCTTGGGGGACAGGAGGAACACTGAAGCTTTCTTT.

The sample holds one count of this clone. V and J are TRBV7-9 and TRBJ2-7, with TRBD1 identical over 8 bases. V gave up 5 bases and J gave up 2 bases; unmatched junction bases: 5. Germline CDR1 SEHNR, CDR2 FQNEAQ (reference sequence). CDR3 length: 14 residues. CDR3 loop: CASSRTGTAYEQYF. CDR3 coding DNA: TGTGCCAGCAGCCGGACAGGGACGGCCTACGAGCAGTACTTC.

This clone was recorded many times. The chain combines TRBV2 with TRBJ1-1; 7 nucleotides agree with TRBD1. Per germline, CDR1 SNHLY and CDR2 FYNNEI. Trimming took 2 bases from V and 2 from J; bases not matched to a gene: 5. The CDR3 has 15 residues. CDR3 in DNA: TGTGCCAGCAGTGAACGGGGGACAGTAAACACTGAAGCTTTCTTT. This encodes CASSERGTVNTEAFF.

The chain employs TRBV28 and TRBJ1-5; a possible D gene is TRBD1 (5 bases). V was shortened by 5 bases and J by 7 bases, with 12 bases between the two germline ends. Looked up from germline, CDR1 is MDHEN and CDR2 is SYDVKM. The CDR3 consists of 13 residues. The CDR3 nucleotides read TGTGCCAGCAGTACCACAGGCGGCCAGCCCCAGCATTTT. Amino acid sequence: CASSTTGGQPQHF.

This chain connects TRBV4-1 to TRBJ1-4; D possibly corresponds to TRBD1 (5 bases). Trimming cost V 2 bases and J 2 bases, with 12 bases left between them. CDR1 MGHRA and CDR2 YSYEKL come from the germline V gene. CDR3 size: 16 residues. The CDR3 nucleotides are TGCGCCAGCAGCCAACAGGGTAGCAGTACTAATGAAAAACTGTTTTTT. The encoded protein is CASSQQGSSTNEKLFF.

The rearrangement links TRBV19 to TRBJ2-3; tentatively, D is TRBD1 (6 bases). The CDR3 is 15 amino acids. Germline CDR1 LNHDA, CDR2 SQIVND (reference sequence). The V end was cut by 5 bases, the J end by 2 bases, with 14 bases between. This chain's CDR3 is CASSPGQPFTDTQYF. The CDR3 DNA sequence: TGTGCCAGTAGTCCAGGACAGCCCTTCACAGATACGCAGTATTTT.

Notes on this clone: The junction departs from germline at one end; a sequencing error may be responsible. The gene calls are TRBV6-6 and TRBJ1-1; tentatively, D is TRBD1 (6 bases). Germline values: CDR1 MNHNY, CDR2 SVGAGI (reference sequence). The CDR3 contains 13 residues. The CDR3 DNA is TGTGCCAGCAGATCAACAGGGAACGCTGAAGCTTTCTTT. The encoded protein is CASRSTGNAEAFF.

The genes are TRBV12-3 or TRBV12-4 and TRBJ1-1; D is ambiguous. Trimming removed 2 bases from V and 6 bases from J, with 7 bases in between. This CDR3 has 12 residues. The CDR3 region is CASSLRVAEAFF. In DNA, the CDR3 is TGTGCCAGCAGTTTACGGGTCGCTGAAGCTTTCTTT.

This clone has only one observation. J is TRBJ2-7 and V is TRBV18; tentatively, D is TRBD1 (6 bases). With 4 bases removed from V and 3 bases from J, the gap between germline ends came to 10 bases. The germline V gene has CDR1 KGHSH and CDR2 LQKENI. The CDR3 is made up of 13 amino acids. As DNA, the CDR3 is TGTGCCAGCTCACGGACAGTAAACTACGAGCAGTACTTC. Protein: CASSRTVNYEQYF.

A word on this clone: Other DNA sequences of this sample code for an identical CDR3. V is TRBV5-1 and J is TRBJ2-3, with D uncertain. The CDR3 extends over 14 amino acids. V dropped 0 bases and J dropped 0 bases, with 5 bases sitting between them. CDR1 is SGHRS and CDR2 is YFSETQ in the germline V gene. CDR3 sequence (DNA): TGCGCCAGCAGCTTGGCGGTTAGCACAGATACGCAGTATTTT. It translates to CASSLAVSTDTQYF.

This rearrangement joins TRBV6-6 to TRBJ2-3, with 11 bases matching TRBD1. The V gene end was trimmed by 6 bases and the J gene end by 5 bases; junction bases not matched to a gene: 10. The length of the CDR3 is 16 residues. CDR1 and CDR2 from the germline V gene are MNHNY and SVGAGI (reference sequence). CDR3 amino acids: CASSDPPGQGGDTQYF. CDR3 nucleotide sequence: TGTGCCAGCAGCGACCCGCCGGGACAGGGGGGAGATACGCAGTATTTT.